This record concerns one T cell receptor beta chain sequence. Its antigen remains unknown. The source of the sample is a study of CD8 T cells in ankylosing spondylitis. Study-level points and caveats: Seemingly distinctive of ankylosing spondylitis blood was a TCR beta motif formed by eight highly homologous variants. Disease-associated clones were CD8+ and fairly uncommon in peripheral blood. Earlier reports found some motif variants in synovial fluid and blood in reactive arthritis.

Quantitative 5'-RACE with molecular barcodes generated TCR beta libraries. Each CDR3 protein is one row after TCRdb ran MiXCR on the 5' RACE reads. The data hold roughly 200,000 distinct CDR3 sequences, with roughly 24% observed a single time. There are 18 residues in the CDR3. Trimming shortened V by 0 bases and J by 9 bases, and 24 bases separated the two germline ends. Germline lookup yields CDR1 SGHAT and CDR2 FQNNGV. This sequence joins TRBV11-2 and TRBJ2-4; possibly TRBD1 for D (6 bases). The TCR originated in a male donor with ankylosing spondylitis or in good health (not recorded which). The sample comprised blood, either unsorted or a sorted T cell fraction (not recorded which). The CDR3 reads CASSLEGATAPAQSIQYF. The CDR3, as DNA: TGTGCCAGCAGCTTAGAGGGGGCGACAGCTCCAGCTCAAAGCATTCAGTACTTC.